What follows describes a single T cell receptor beta chain. The entry originates in a study of blood T cell repertoires in COVID-19. CDR3 length: 16 residues. V lost 6 bases to trimming and J lost 2 bases; unmatched junction nucleotides: 6. Germline loops: CDR1 SNHLY, CDR2 FYNNEI. Data came from immunoSEQ multiplex PCR; TCRdb stores just in-frame clones and leaves some out. The sample has 150,000 to 200,000 clones, just over 90% seen once. The sample was peripheral blood. The TCR sequence derives from an older woman with COVID-19, enrolled during active disease. The rearrangement uses TRBV2 and TRBJ2-3; 12 nucleotides agree with TRBD2. CDR3 nucleotides: TGTGCCAGCAGGGTTGGACTAGCGGGGACCACAGATACGCAGTATTTT. Its translation: CASRVGLAGTTDTQYF. Using reference TRBV2 and TRBJ2-3 for the parts outside the CDR3, the full variable domain is EPEVTQTPSHQVTQMGQEVILRCVPISNHLYFYWYRQILGQKVEFLVSFYNNEISEKSEIFDDQFSVERPDGSNFTLKIRSTKLEDSAMYFCASRVGLAGTTDTQYFGPGTRLTVL.